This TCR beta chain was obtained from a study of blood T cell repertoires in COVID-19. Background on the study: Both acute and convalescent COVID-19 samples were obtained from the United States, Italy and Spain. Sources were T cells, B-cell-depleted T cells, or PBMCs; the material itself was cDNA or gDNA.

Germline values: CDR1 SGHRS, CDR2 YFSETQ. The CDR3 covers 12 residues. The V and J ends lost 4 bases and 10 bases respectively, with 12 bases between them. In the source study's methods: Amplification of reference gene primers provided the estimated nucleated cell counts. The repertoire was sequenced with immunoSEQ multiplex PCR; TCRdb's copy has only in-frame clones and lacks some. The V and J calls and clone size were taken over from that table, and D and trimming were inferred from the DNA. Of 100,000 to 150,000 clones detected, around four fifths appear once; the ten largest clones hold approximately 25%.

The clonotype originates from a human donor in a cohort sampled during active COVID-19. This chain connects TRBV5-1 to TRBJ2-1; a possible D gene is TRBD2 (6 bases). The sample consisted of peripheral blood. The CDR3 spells CASSAGGIEQFF. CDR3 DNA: TGCGCCAGCAGCGCCGGGGGTATCGAGCAGTTCTTC.